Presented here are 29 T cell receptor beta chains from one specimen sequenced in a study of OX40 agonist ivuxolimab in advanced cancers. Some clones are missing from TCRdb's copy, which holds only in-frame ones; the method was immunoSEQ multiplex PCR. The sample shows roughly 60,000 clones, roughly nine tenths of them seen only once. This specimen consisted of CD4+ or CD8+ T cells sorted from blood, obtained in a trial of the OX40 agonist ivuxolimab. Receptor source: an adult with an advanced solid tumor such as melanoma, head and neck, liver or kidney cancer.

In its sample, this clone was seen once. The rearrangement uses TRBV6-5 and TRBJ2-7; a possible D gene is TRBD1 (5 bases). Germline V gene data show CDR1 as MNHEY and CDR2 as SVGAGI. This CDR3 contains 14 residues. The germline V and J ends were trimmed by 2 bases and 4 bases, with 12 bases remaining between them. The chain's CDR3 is CASSYPLRGYEQYF. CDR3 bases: TGTGCCAGCAGTTACCCCTTAAGGGGTTACGAGCAGTACTTC.

In nucleotides, the CDR3 is TGTGCCAGTAGTCTGAGGGGGTCCGAGCAGTACTTC. Amino acids: CASSLRGSEQYF. This chain connects TRBV19 to TRBJ2-7, with D perhaps matching TRBD1 (6 bases). The CDR3 is 12 residues long. Trimming stripped 5 bases from V and 6 bases from J, with 11 bases between. CDR1 LNHDA and CDR2 SQIVND come from the germline V gene (reference sequence). The full variable domain, with the rest looked up from reference TRBV19 and TRBJ2-7, is DGGITQSPKYLFRKEGQNVTLSCEQNLNHDAMYWYRQDPGQGLRLIYYSQIVNDFQKGDIAEGYSVSREKKESFPLTVTSAQKNPTAFYLCASSLRGSEQYFGPGTRLTVT.

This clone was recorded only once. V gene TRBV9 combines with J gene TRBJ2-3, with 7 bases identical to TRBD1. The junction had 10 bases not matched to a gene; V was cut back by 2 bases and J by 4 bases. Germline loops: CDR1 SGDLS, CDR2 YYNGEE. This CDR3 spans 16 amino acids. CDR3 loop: CASSVLPGQPSDTQYF. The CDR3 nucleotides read TGTGCCAGCAGCGTGCTTCCGGGACAGCCGTCAGATACGCAGTATTTT.

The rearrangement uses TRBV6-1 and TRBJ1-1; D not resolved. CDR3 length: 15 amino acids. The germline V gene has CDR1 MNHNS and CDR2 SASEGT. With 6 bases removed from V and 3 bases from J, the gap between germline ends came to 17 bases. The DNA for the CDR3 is TGTGCCAGCAGATGGACCACAGTTTCCGACACTGAAGCTTTCTTT. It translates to CASRWTTVSDTEAFF.

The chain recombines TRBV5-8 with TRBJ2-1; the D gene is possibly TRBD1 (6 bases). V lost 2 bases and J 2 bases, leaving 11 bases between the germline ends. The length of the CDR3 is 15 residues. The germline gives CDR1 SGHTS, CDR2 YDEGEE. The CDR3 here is CASSLEGVAYNEQFF. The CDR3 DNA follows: TGTGCCAGCAGCTTAGAGGGGGTGGCCTACAATGAGCAGTTCTTC.

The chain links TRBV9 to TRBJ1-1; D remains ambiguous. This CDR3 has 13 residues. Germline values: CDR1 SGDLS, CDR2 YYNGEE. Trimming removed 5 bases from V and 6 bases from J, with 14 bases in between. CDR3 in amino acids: CASSHRGDAEAFF. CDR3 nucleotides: TGTGCCAGCAGTCATAGAGGAGATGCTGAAGCTTTCTTT. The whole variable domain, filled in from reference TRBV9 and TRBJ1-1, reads DSGVTQTPKHLITATGQRVTLRCSPRSGDLSVYWYQQSLDQGLQFLIQYYNGEERAKGNILERFSAQQFPDLHSELNLSSLELGDSALYFCASSHRGDAEAFFGQGTRLTVV.

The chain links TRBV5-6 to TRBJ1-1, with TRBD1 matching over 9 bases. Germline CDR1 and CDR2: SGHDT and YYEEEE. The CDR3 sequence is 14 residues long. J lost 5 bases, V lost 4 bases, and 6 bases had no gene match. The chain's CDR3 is CASSPDRGGTEAFF. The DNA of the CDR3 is TGTGCCAGCAGCCCCGACAGGGGGGGAACTGAAGCTTTCTTT. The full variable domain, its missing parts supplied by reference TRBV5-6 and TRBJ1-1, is DAGVTQSPTHLIKTRGQQVTLRCSPKSGHDTVSWYQQALGQGPQFIFQYYEEEERQRGNFPDRFSGHQFPNYSSELNVNALLLGDSALYLCASSPDRGGTEAFFGQGTRLTVV.

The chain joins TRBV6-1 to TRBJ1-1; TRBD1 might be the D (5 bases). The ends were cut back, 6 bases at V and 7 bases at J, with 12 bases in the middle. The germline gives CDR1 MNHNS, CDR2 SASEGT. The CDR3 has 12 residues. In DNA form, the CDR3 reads TGTGCCAGCAGGGGGACGGGCTTTGAAGCTTTCTTT. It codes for CASRGTGFEAFF.

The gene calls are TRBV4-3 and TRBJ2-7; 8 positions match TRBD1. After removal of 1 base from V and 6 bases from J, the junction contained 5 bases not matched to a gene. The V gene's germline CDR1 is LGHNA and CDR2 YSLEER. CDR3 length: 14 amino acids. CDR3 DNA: TGCGCCAGCAGCCAAGGGACAGGGCGAAGCGAGCAGTACTTC. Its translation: CASSQGTGRSEQYF.

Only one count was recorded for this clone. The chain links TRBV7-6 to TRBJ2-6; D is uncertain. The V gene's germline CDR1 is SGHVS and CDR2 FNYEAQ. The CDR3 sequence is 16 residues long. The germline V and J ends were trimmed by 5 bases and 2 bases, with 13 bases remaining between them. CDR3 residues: CASSPLWQPGANVLTF. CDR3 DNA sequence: TGTGCCAGCAGCCCCCTGTGGCAGCCTGGGGCCAACGTCCTGACTTTC.

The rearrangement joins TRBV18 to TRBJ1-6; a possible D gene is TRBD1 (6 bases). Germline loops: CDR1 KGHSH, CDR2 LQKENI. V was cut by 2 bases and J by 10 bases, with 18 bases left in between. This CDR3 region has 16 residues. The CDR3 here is CASSPGATGLMSPLHF. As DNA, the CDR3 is TGTGCCAGCTCACCAGGGGCGACAGGATTGATGTCACCCCTCCACTTT.

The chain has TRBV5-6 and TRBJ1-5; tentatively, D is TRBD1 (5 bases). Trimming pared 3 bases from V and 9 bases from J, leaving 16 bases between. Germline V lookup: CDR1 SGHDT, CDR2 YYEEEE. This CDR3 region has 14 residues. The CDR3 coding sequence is TGTGCCAGCAGCTCCTCGCACAGGTTTAGGCCCCAGCATTTT. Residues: CASSSSHRFRPQHF.

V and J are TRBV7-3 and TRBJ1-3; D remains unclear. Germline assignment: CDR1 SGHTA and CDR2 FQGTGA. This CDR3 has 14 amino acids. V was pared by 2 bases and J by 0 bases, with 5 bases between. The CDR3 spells CASSLGLSGNTIYF. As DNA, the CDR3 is TGTGCCAGCAGCTTAGGTCTCTCTGGAAACACCATATATTTT.

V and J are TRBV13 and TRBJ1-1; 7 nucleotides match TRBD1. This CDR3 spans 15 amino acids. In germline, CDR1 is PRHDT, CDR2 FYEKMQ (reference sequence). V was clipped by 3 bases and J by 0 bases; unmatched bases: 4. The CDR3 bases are TGTGCCAGCAGCTTTGAGACAGGGATGAACACTGAAGCTTTCTTT. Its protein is CASSFETGMNTEAFF.

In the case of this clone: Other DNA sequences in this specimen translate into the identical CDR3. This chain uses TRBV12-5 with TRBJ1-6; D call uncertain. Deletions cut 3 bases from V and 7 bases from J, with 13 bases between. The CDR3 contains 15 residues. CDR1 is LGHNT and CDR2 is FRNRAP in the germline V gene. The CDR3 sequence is CASGFGLAINSPLHF. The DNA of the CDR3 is TGTGCTAGTGGTTTCGGGTTGGCGATAAATTCACCCCTCCACTTT.

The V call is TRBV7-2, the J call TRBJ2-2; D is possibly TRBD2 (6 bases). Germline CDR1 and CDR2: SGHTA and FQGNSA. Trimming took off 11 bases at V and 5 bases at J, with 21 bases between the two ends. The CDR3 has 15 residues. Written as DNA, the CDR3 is TGTGCCTCGGCCCGTTACGGGGGAGGAACCGGGGAGCTGTTTTTT. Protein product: CASARYGGGTGELFF.

The DNA of the CDR3 is TGTGCCAGCAGCCTCTACACGGGCGGCAATCAGCCCCAGCATTTT. This translates into CASSLYTGGNQPQHF. The chain is built from TRBV7-8 and TRBJ1-5; no clear D. V lost 5 bases and J 2 bases, leaving 13 bases between the germline ends. The CDR3 has 15 residues. Germline assignment: CDR1 SGHVS and CDR2 FQNEAQ.

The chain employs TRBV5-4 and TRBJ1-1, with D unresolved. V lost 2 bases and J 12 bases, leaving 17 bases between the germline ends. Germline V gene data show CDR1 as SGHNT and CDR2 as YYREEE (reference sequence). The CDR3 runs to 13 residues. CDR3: CASSLEQLIPTFF. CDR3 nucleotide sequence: TGTGCCAGCAGCTTAGAACAGTTAATCCCAACTTTCTTT.

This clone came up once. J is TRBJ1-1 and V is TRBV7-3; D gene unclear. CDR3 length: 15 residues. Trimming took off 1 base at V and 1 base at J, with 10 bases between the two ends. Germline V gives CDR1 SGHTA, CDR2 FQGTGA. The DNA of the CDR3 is TGTGCCAGCAGCTTAAACGATGGGAGGAACACTGAAGCTTTCTTT. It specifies CASSLNDGRNTEAFF.

The CDR3 protein is CASSLQGRSAGPDTQYF. The CDR3 region has the DNA TGTGCCAGCAGTTTACAAGGGAGGAGTGCCGGGCCAGATACGCAGTATTTT. J is TRBJ2-3 and V is TRBV28; TRBD2 might be the D (6 bases). V was trimmed by 2 bases and J by 4 bases, leaving 19 bases between them. CDR3 length equals 17 residues. Germline CDR1 reads MDHEN; CDR2 reads SYDVKM.

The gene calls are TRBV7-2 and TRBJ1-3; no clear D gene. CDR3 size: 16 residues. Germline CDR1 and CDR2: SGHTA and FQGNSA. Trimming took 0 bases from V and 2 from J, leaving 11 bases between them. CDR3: CASSLALRETGNTIYF. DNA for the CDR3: TGTGCCAGCAGCTTAGCTCTGAGGGAAACTGGAAACACCATATATTTT.

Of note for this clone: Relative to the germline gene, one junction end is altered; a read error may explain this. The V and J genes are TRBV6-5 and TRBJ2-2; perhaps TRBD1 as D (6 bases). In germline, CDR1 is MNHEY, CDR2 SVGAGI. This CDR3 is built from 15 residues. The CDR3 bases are TGTGACAGCAGTTACGGGACAAACCTCGCCGGGGAGCTGTTTTTT. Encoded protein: CDSSYGTNLAGELFF.

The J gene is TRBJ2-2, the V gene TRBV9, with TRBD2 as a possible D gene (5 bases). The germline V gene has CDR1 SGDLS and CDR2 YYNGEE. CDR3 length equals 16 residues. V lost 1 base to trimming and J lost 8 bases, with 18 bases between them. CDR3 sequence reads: CASSVKHTMDSGELFF. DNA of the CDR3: TGTGCCAGCAGCGTAAAACATACGATGGACTCTGGGGAGCTGTTTTTT.

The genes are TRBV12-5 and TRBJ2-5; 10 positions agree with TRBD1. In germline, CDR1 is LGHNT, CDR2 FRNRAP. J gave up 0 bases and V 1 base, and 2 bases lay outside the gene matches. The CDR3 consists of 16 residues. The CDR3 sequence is CASGLGDRGHQETQYF. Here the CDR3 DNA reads TGTGCTAGTGGTTTGGGGGACAGGGGACACCAAGAGACCCAGTACTTC.

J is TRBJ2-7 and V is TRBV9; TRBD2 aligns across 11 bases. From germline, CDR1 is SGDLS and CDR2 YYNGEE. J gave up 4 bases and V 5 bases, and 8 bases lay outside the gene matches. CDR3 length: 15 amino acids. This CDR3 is CASSISGGAVYEQYF. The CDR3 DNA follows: TGTGCCAGCAGTATTAGCGGGGGGGCCGTTTACGAGCAGTACTTC.

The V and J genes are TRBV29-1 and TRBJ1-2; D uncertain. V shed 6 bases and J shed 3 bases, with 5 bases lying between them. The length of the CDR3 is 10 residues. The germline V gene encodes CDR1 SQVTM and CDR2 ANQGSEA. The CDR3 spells CSVSDYGYTF. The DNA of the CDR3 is TGCAGCGTCTCCGACTATGGCTACACCTTC.

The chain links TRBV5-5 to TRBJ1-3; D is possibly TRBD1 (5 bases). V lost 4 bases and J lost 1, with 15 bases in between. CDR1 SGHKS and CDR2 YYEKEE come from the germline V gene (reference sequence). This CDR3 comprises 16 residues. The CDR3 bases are TGTGCCAGCAGCGATTACAGGACCCGTTCTGGAAACACCATATATTTT. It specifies CASSDYRTRSGNTIYF.

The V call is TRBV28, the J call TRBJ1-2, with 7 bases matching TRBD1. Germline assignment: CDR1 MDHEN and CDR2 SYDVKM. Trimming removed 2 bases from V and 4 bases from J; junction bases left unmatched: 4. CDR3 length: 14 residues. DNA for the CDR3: TGTGCCAGCAGTTTAAGGCAGGGGGGCTATGGCTACACCTTC. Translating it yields CASSLRQGGYGYTF.

The CDR3 reads CASSLSRGIGELFF. The CDR3, as DNA: TGCGCCAGCAGCTTGTCTCGCGGGATCGGGGAGCTGTTTTTT. The chain has TRBV5-1 and TRBJ2-2; the D gene is possibly TRBD2 (6 bases). With 1 base removed from V and 7 bases from J, the gap between germline ends came to 11 bases. This CDR3 has 14 amino acids. Germline loops: CDR1 SGHRS, CDR2 YFSETQ.